This passage covers 24 T cell receptor beta chains from one sample sequenced in a study of human T cells and chemical hapten exposure. The time point: pre-sensitization, week 0. Treatment specified: therapeutic diphenylcyclopropenone sensitization with weekly scalp DPC. TCRdb reprocessed the RACE reads via MiXCR and lists one record per CDR3 protein. This sample carries more than 300,000 distinct CDR3 sequences, 5% to 6.5% of them seen once, and the ten largest clones take around 2.6%. Specimen: whole blood, collected in connection with sensitization to the hapten diphenylcyclopropenone (DPC). These receptors all stem from a woman aged 50 to 65 with alopecia areata. Some clones in this sample may be carry-over from other donors' samples.

This clonotype was counted many times. The chain couples TRBV6-2 or TRBV6-3 to TRBJ2-3; D might be TRBD1 (6 bases). V dropped 2 bases and J dropped 0 bases, with 9 bases sitting between them. This CDR3 has 15 amino acids. The V gene's germline CDR1 is MNHEY and CDR2 SVGEGT. The CDR3 DNA reads as TGTGCCAGCAGTTACGCAGGGGACAGCACAGATACGCAGTATTTT. As protein: CASSYAGDSTDTQYF.

This clonotype was seen many times. This rearrangement joins TRBV5-8 to TRBJ2-5, with D possibly called TRBD1 or TRBD2 (5 bases each). V was shortened by 2 bases and J by 5 bases, with 10 bases between the two germline ends. CDR3 length: 13 amino acids. The germline V gene encodes CDR1 SGHTS and CDR2 YDEGEE. The CDR3 is CASSFSREETQYF. As DNA, the CDR3 is TGTGCCAGCAGCTTTTCCAGGGAGGAGACCCAGTACTTC.

The table lists this clonotype with many counts. The CDR3 is CATRTGGYGYTF. The CDR3 DNA follows: TGTGCCACCCGAACAGGGGGCTATGGCTACACCTTC. The V gene is TRBV28, the J gene TRBJ1-2; 8 nucleotides align to TRBD1. CDR1 and CDR2 (germline): MDHEN, SYDVKM. CDR3 size: 12 residues. J lost 4 bases, V lost 10 bases, and 5 bases had no gene match.

This clonotype has at least ten counts. The chain uses TRBV6-2 or TRBV6-3 and TRBJ1-1; D remains unclear. Germline assignment: CDR1 MNHEY and CDR2 SVGEGT. The V gene lost 2 bases and the J gene lost 1 base, with 8 bases spanning the gap. The CDR3 totals 14 residues. As DNA, the CDR3 is TGTGCCAGCAGTTACGCGCTTACGAACACTGAAGCTTTCTTT. Its translation: CASSYALTNTEAFF.

The rearrangement joins TRBV30 to TRBJ2-1; D perhaps matches TRBD2 (6 bases). In germline, CDR1 is GTSNPN, CDR2 SVGIG (reference sequence). The V gene lost 0 bases and the J gene lost 5 bases, with 17 bases spanning the gap. This CDR3 contains 16 residues. CDR3 coding DNA: TGTGCCTGGAGTGTATTGACCGGGACTCCGAACAATGAGCAGTTCTTC. Residues: CAWSVLTGTPNNEQFF.

In its sample, this clonotype was seen once. Given the absence of the conserved phenylalanine or tryptophan at the CDR3 end, a read error is likely. The chain combines TRBV11-2 with TRBJ2-3, with D perhaps TRBD2 (5 bases). Trimming pared 4 bases from V and 4 bases from J, leaving 12 bases between. CDR1 is SGHAT, CDR2 FQNNGV, per germline. The length of the CDR3 is 14 residues. The CDR3 is CASSSGLGPDTQYL. The CDR3, as DNA: TGTGCCAGCAGCTCGGGGTTGGGCCCAGATACGCAGTATCTT.

Only a few counts were recorded for this clonotype. V usage is TRBV4-3 and J usage is TRBJ2-1; D remains ambiguous. CDR1 is LGHNA, CDR2 YSLEER, per germline. V lost 1 base, J lost 5 bases, and 6 bases lay in between. CDR3 length: 13 amino acids. The CDR3 sequence: CASSQALNNEQFF. For the CDR3, the DNA is TGCGCCAGCAGCCAAGCCCTAAACAATGAGCAGTTCTTC.

This chain connects TRBV7-2 to TRBJ2-7, with a weak D call TRBD1 (6 bases). This CDR3 contains 13 residues. CDR1 and CDR2 (germline): SGHTA, FQGNSA. Trimming left V 5 bases short and J 6 bases short, with 14 bases between. The CDR3 here is CASSPTQGSEQYF. DNA for the CDR3: TGTGCCAGCAGCCCTACCCAGGGGAGCGAGCAGTACTTC.

This clonotype was observed at least ten times. The J gene is TRBJ1-5, the V gene TRBV10-3; the match to TRBD1 covers 7 bases. The V gene's germline CDR1 is ENHRY and CDR2 SYGVKD. This CDR3 has 17 amino acids. With V trimmed by 11 bases and J by 0 bases, 16 bases remained unmatched. CDR3 residues: CASSGTAILVSNQPQHF. The CDR3 coding sequence is TGTGCCTCCTCGGGGACAGCGATTTTAGTTAGCAATCAGCCCCAGCATTTT.

This clonotype was found many times. The chain couples TRBV6-6 to TRBJ2-1, with 11 bases aligning to TRBD2. The CDR3 is made up of 16 amino acids. Per the germline V gene, CDR1 is MNHNY and CDR2 is SVGAGI (reference sequence). The trim removed 0 bases at V and 4 bases at J, leaving 2 bases unmatched. This chain's CDR3 is CASSYSPSGGYNEQFF. The CDR3 DNA reads as TGTGCCAGCAGTTACTCACCTAGCGGGGGGTACAATGAGCAGTTCTTC.

This clonotype has at least ten counts. The chain joins TRBV28 to TRBJ2-7, with 7 bases fitting TRBD2. The germline V gene has CDR1 MDHEN and CDR2 SYDVKM. J gave up 5 bases and V 5 bases, and 6 bases lay outside the gene matches. The CDR3 has 13 amino acids. This chain's CDR3 is CASSLRGRDEQYF. CDR3 bases: TGTGCCAGCAGTCTCCGGGGGAGGGACGAGCAGTACTTC. The full variable domain, rest sourced from reference TRBV28 and TRBJ2-7, is DVKVTQSSRYLVKRTGEKVFLECVQDMDHENMFWYRQDPGLGLRLIYFSYDVKMKEKGDIPEGYSVSREKKERFSLILESASTNQTSMYLCASSLRGRDEQYFGPGTRLTVT.

The V gene is TRBV9, the J gene TRBJ2-1, with 14 bases that match TRBD2. Germline CDR1 is SGDLS and CDR2 is YYNGEE. J lost 10 bases, V lost 5 bases, and 11 bases had no gene match. This CDR3 comprises 16 residues. CDR3 protein: CASSGGGLAGAREQFF. The CDR3 nucleotides are TGTGCCAGCAGTGGAGGGGGACTAGCGGGAGCTAGAGAGCAGTTCTTC. Complete variable domain (other parts from reference TRBV9 and TRBJ2-1): DSGVTQTPKHLITATGQRVTLRCSPRSGDLSVYWYQQSLDQGLQFLIQYYNGEERAKGNILERFSAQQFPDLHSELNLSSLELGDSALYFCASSGGGLAGAREQFFGPGTRLTVL.

CDR3 in amino acids: CASSYRATHTDTQYF. The CDR3 DNA reads as TGTGCCAGCAGTTACCGAGCCACGCACACAGATACGCAGTATTTT. The J gene is TRBJ2-3, the V gene TRBV6-5; D is undetermined. Germline V gene data show CDR1 as MNHEY and CDR2 as SVGAGI. CDR3 length: 15 residues. V was trimmed by 2 bases and J by 2 bases, leaving 11 bases between them.

This clonotype is a singleton in its sample. The rearrangement joins TRBV3-1 to TRBJ1-3; D is ambiguous. Germline loops: CDR1 LGHDT, CDR2 YNNKEL (reference sequence). This CDR3 spans 13 amino acids. V shed 1 base and J shed 8 bases, with 9 bases lying between them. The CDR3 spells CASSQGSGHTIYF. CDR3 in DNA: TGTGCCAGCAGCCAAGGAAGCGGGCACACCATATATTTT.

In this sample, this clonotype turned up a few times. This chain connects TRBV9 to TRBJ2-1; the D gene is possibly TRBD2 (7 bases). The germline gives CDR1 SGDLS, CDR2 YYNGEE. There are 15 residues in the CDR3. The V gene lost 4 bases and the J gene lost 9 bases, with 20 bases spanning the gap. The CDR3 loop is CASSNPGEGGIEQFF. DNA of the CDR3: TGTGCCAGCAGCAACCCGGGAGAGGGGGGGATTGAGCAGTTCTTC.

Worth noting for this clonotype: A read error may explain this, as a much larger clone is one base away. The V and J genes are TRBV4-1 and TRBJ2-7; D uncertain. Germline V gene lookup returns CDR1 MGHRA and CDR2 YSYEKL. The CDR3 has 15 amino acids. The CDR3 here is CVSSQDPALSYEQYF. The CDR3 region has the DNA TGCGTCAGCAGCCAAGATCCGGCTCTCTCCTACGAGCAGTACTTC.

Many counts were recorded for this clonotype. The chain joins TRBV7-2 to TRBJ2-1, with D hard to call. Trimming took 1 base from V and 0 from J, leaving 10 bases between them. The CDR3 runs to 16 residues. In germline, CDR1 is SGHTA, CDR2 FQGNSA. CDR3 in DNA: TGTGCCAGCAGCTTAGTCCCGGACCCCTCCTACAATGAGCAGTTCTTC. Protein sequence: CASSLVPDPSYNEQFF. The whole variable domain, filled in from reference TRBV7-2 and TRBJ2-1, reads GAGVSQSPSNKVTEKGKDVELRCDPISGHTALYWYRQSLGQGLEFLIYFQGNSAPDKSGLPSDRFSAERTGGSVSTLTIQRTQQEDSAVYLCASSLVPDPSYNEQFFGPGTRLTVL.

The CDR3 reads CAIGDGRNTEAFF. The CDR3 nucleotides read TGTGCCATCGGGGACGGGAGGAACACTGAAGCTTTCTTT. The rearrangement joins TRBV10-3 to TRBJ1-1; D perhaps matches TRBD1 (5 bases). The V end lost 8 bases, the J end lost 1 base, and 11 bases lay between the germline ends. Germline V gene lookup returns CDR1 ENHRY and CDR2 SYGVKD. This CDR3 spans 13 amino acids.

The gene calls are TRBV5-1 and TRBJ2-7; unclear D gene. The germline CDR1 and CDR2 sequences are SGHRS and YFSETQ. Trimming took off 0 bases at V and 0 bases at J, with 7 bases between the two ends. The CDR3 spans 14 residues. The chain's CDR3 is CASSLEPFSYEQYF. The CDR3 DNA reads as TGCGCCAGCAGCTTGGAACCGTTCTCCTACGAGCAGTACTTC.

This chain connects TRBV3-1 to TRBJ2-4, with D possibly called TRBD1 or TRBD2 (5 bases each). Germline V CDR1 and CDR2: LGHDT, YNNKEL (reference sequence). The CDR3 contains 15 residues. The ends were cut back, 4 bases at V and 4 bases at J, with 14 bases in the middle. CDR3 protein: CASSLRRDLKNIQYF. The DNA for the CDR3 is TGTGCCAGCAGCCTCCGCAGGGACCTAAAAAACATTCAGTACTTC.

The chain uses TRBV3-1 and TRBJ2-7, with 8 positions matching TRBD2. With V trimmed by 2 bases and J by 5 bases, 5 bases remained unmatched. The CDR3 is 14 residues long. Germline-derived CDR1 and CDR2 are LGHDT and YNNKEL (reference sequence). The CDR3 reads CASSQPTGGHEQYF. The CDR3 DNA follows: TGTGCCAGCAGCCAACCGACGGGAGGGCACGAGCAGTACTTC.

This clonotype was recorded many times. The chain links TRBV12-3 or TRBV12-4 to TRBJ2-7; TRBD2 agrees at 7 bases. CDR3 length: 13 residues. The trim removed 3 bases at V and 2 bases at J, leaving 1 base unmatched. The CDR3 here is CASSLAGAYEQYF. The CDR3 bases are TGTGCCAGCAGTTTGGCGGGAGCCTACGAGCAGTACTTC.

This clonotype was recorded at least ten times. The chain uses TRBV19 and TRBJ2-7; no clear D gene. CDR3 length: 14 amino acids. V was cut by 4 bases and J by 3 bases, with 13 bases left in between. Germline V gene lookup returns CDR1 LNHDA and CDR2 SQIVND (reference sequence). The CDR3 coding sequence is TGTGCCAGTAGTAGCTTGGGAAGCAACTACGAGCAGTACTTC. It is translated as CASSSLGSNYEQYF. Looking up the rest from reference TRBV19 and TRBJ2-7 gives the full variable domain: DGGITQSPKYLFRKEGQNVTLSCEQNLNHDAMYWYRQDPGQGLRLIYYSQIVNDFQKGDIAEGYSVSREKKESFPLTVTSAQKNPTAFYLCASSSLGSNYEQYFGPGTRLTVT.

This clonotype was seen a few times. The rearrangement links TRBV6-6 to TRBJ1-5; D possibly corresponds to TRBD1 (5 bases). CDR3 size: 15 residues. V was pared by 6 bases and J by 3 bases, with 15 bases between. The germline V gene encodes CDR1 MNHNY and CDR2 SVGAGI (reference sequence). The CDR3 nucleotides are TGTGCCAGCAGCCGCCCGGGGGTGTACAATCAGCCCCAGCATTTT. Translating gives CASSRPGVYNQPQHF.